Sequencing of this TCR beta chain was carried out in a study of T cell repertoires in cytomegalovirus infection (dated by TCRdb to the late 2010s). For the wider study: Peptide stimulations targeted recently identified HLA-C-restricted CMV epitopes, whose presentation resists viral immunomodulation, together with well-studied HLA-B-restricted epitopes. Because public TCR beta signatures pointed to carriage of CMV infection together with the matching HLA type, the HLA type of each donor mattered for the analysis. The research as a whole found: The ex vivo response was dominated by HLA-C-restricted CMV-specific TCR beta clonotypes, which also provided the single most frequent clonotype in two of eight donors. In both this cohort and an independent cohort of approximately 350 donors, the cumulative frequency of public TCR beta family members distinguished carriers of CMV infection plus the relevant HLA type.

Measured from the cysteine to the phenylalanine, the CDR3 is 14 residues long. Only the CDR3 DNA stays, 42 bases, in frame from base 1. Via the germline V gene, CDR1 is MDHEN and CDR2 SYDVKM. V is reduced by 6 bases and J by 8 bases, leaving a spacing of 19 bases between them. Per the publication, the treatment or condition label means: in vitro stimulation with specific CMV peptide epitopes to enrich CMV-specific T cells. The table lists this clonotype with a few counts. Its target antigen remains unknown. No base quality values were provided; no much bigger clone lies one nucleotide off. TCRdb names Illumina HiSeq 1500 as the instrument used. TCRdb took the public reads, trimmed them with fastp at Q25, ran MiXCR for clone calling and kept in-frame beta chains. When rows share a CDR3 protein, they turn into one entry using the most common DNA and genes. The sample has about 310,000 distinct CDR3 sequences on record, 25% of them singletons. The top ten constitute 13% of the sample.

This receptor was identified in a human donor in good health (CMV status not recorded). Some clones in this sample may be carry-over from other donors' samples. Sample: cultured PBMCs, taken from culture after CMV antigen stimulation. The chain is assembled from TRBV28 and TRBJ1-2; TRBD1 is a weak D gene call, 5 bases matching. The CDR3 reads CASSLDRDLLGYTF. The sequence in DNA is TGTGCCAGCAGCCTCGACCGGGACCTATTGGGCTACACCTTC.